A selection of T cell receptor beta chains follows, all from one sample in a study of blood T cell repertoires in COVID-19. Profiled with immunoSEQ multiplex PCR; TCRdb holds only in-frame clones, not every one. The profile shows over 200,000 clones, approximately 90% of them singletons. Sample: peripheral blood. The receptor set was obtained from a woman aged 35 to 49 who had recovered from COVID-19. Both conserved end residues are part of each CDR3. The D gene is left open where the match is weak. The listing skips clone size in some rows; elsewhere it reads once, few, many or a size class.

J: TRBJ2-2
V: TRBV7-3
D: -
size: -
CDR3: CASSPRDTGELFF
DNA: TGTGCCAGCAGCCCCAGGGACACCGGGGAGCTGTTTTTT

J: TRBJ1-1
V: TRBV3-1/TRBV3-2
D: -
size: -
CDR3: CASSQGGPGGAFF
DNA: TGTGCCAGCAGCCAAGGGGGGCCCGGTGGGGCTTTCTTT

J: TRBJ2-4
V: TRBV6-2/TRBV6-3
D: -
size: -
CDR3: CASSPDKILAKNIQYF
DNA: TGTGCCAGCAGCCCGGACAAGATTTTAGCCAAAAACATTCAGTACTTC

J: TRBJ1-2
V: TRBV28
D: -
size: -
CDR3: CASSLWRGGRGYTF
DNA: TGTGCCAGCAGTTTATGGAGGGGGGGGCGCGGCTACACCTTC

J: TRBJ2-7
V: TRBV5-4
D: TRBD2
size: -
CDR3: CASSLPGLAIYEQYF
DNA: TGTGCCAGCAGCTTGCCGGGACTAGCAATCTACGAGCAGTACTTC

J: TRBJ2-2
V: TRBV5-1
D: -
size: -
CDR3: CASSAPPAGFGELFF
DNA: TGCGCCAGCAGCGCACCGCCCGCGGGGTTCGGGGAGCTGTTTTTT

J: TRBJ2-1
V: TRBV7-2
D: TRBD2
size: -
CDR3: CASSPPGLAGYYNEQFF
DNA: TGTGCCAGCAGCCCCCCCGGGCTAGCGGGATACTACAATGAGCAGTTCTTC

J: TRBJ1-2
V: TRBV6-5
D: -
size: -
CDR3: CASTWAGHGYTF
DNA: TGTGCCAGCACCTGGGCCGGTCATGGCTACACCTTC

J: TRBJ1-6
V: TRBV13
D: TRBD1
size: once
CDR3: CASSSQGAGGSPLHF
DNA: TGTGCCAGCAGCTCACAGGGGGCAGGCGGTTCACCCCTCCACTTT

J: TRBJ1-1
V: TRBV19
D: -
size: -
CDR3: CGSGGPEAFF
DNA: TGTGGGAGCGGCGGTCCTGAAGCTTTCTTT

J: TRBJ2-7
V: TRBV11-2
D: -
size: -
CDR3: CASSPPAGYWYEQYF
DNA: TGTGCCAGCAGCCCCCCGGCGGGATATTGGTACGAGCAGTACTTC

J: TRBJ1-5
V: TRBV24-1
D: TRBD1
size: few
CDR3: CATSDPGQSQPQHF
DNA: TGTGCCACCAGTGATCCGGGACAGAGTCAGCCCCAGCATTTT

J: TRBJ2-2
V: TRBV19
D: TRBD2
size: -
CDR3: CASSISVAGVTGELFF
DNA: TGTGCCAGTAGTATTTCGGTAGCGGGAGTCACCGGGGAGCTGTTTTTT

J: TRBJ2-2
V: TRBV3-1/TRBV3-2
D: TRBD1
size: -
CDR3: CASSQTGVGELFF
DNA: TGTGCCAGCAGCCAGACAGGGGTCGGGGAGCTGTTTTTT

J: TRBJ2-1
V: TRBV5-1
D: TRBD2
size: -
CDR3: CASSPRTSGDNEQFF
DNA: TGCGCCAGCAGCCCACGGACTAGTGGGGACAATGAGCAGTTCTTC

J: TRBJ1-2
V: TRBV30
D: TRBD1
size: -
CDR3: CAHRQGGGYTF
DNA: TGTGCCCACCGACAGGGGGGTGGCTACACCTTC

J: TRBJ2-7
V: TRBV5-4
D: TRBD2
size: -
CDR3: CASSLNSGRIYEQYF
DNA: TGTGCCAGCAGCCTCAACAGCGGGAGGATTTACGAGCAGTACTTC

J: TRBJ2-1
V: TRBV5-5
D: TRBD1
size: -
CDR3: CASSLDAGGWNEQFF
DNA: TGTGCCAGCAGCTTGGACGCAGGGGGATGGAATGAGCAGTTCTTC

J: TRBJ2-3
V: TRBV5-1
D: -
size: -
CDR3: CASRSESTDTQYF
DNA: TGCGCCAGCAGGTCCGAGTCGACAGATACGCAGTATTTT

J: TRBJ2-2
V: TRBV3-1/TRBV3-2
D: -
size: -
CDR3: CASSQGGITGELFF
DNA: TGTGCCAGCAGCCAAGGGGGCATCACCGGGGAGCTGTTTTTT

J: TRBJ1-2
V: TRBV5-6
D: TRBD1
size: -
CDR3: CASLPGRGGQGYGYTF
DNA: TGTGCCAGCCTCCCGGGTAGAGGGGGACAGGGCTATGGCTACACCTTC

J: TRBJ2-1
V: TRBV9
D: TRBD1
size: -
CDR3: CASSVGQGSYNEQFF
DNA: TGTGCCAGCAGCGTCGGACAGGGTTCGTACAATGAGCAGTTCTTC

J: TRBJ2-3
V: TRBV6-2/TRBV6-3
D: -
size: -
CDR3: CASSWDSDTQYF
DNA: TGTGCCAGCAGTTGGGACTCTGATACGCAGTATTTT

J: TRBJ2-3
V: TRBV5-6
D: -
size: -
CDR3: CASSFGGGTDTQYF
DNA: TGTGCCAGCAGCTTCGGCGGGGGCACAGATACGCAGTATTTT

J: TRBJ1-5
V: TRBV27
D: TRBD1
size: few
CDR3: CASSPTGGHQPQHF
DNA: TGTGCCAGCAGTCCAACAGGGGGGCATCAGCCCCAGCATTTT

J: TRBJ2-7
V: TRBV5-6
D: TRBD2
size: -
CDR3: CASSPAASGPHPYEQYF
DNA: TGTGCCAGCAGCCCGGCGGCTAGCGGGCCTCATCCCTACGAGCAGTACTTC

J: TRBJ2-3
V: TRBV11-3
D: TRBD2
size: few
CDR3: CASSLDPGLAAADTQYF
DNA: TGTGCCAGCAGCTTAGATCCGGGACTAGCGGCGGCAGATACGCAGTATTTT

J: TRBJ2-1
V: TRBV27
D: TRBD2
size: -
CDR3: CASSKREGLYNEQFF
DNA: TGTGCCAGCAGCAAGCGGGAGGGCCTGTACAATGAGCAGTTCTTC

J: TRBJ2-1
V: TRBV29-1
D: TRBD2
size: -
CDR3: CSVSGRAREQFF
DNA: TGCAGCGTTTCCGGGAGGGCCAGGGAGCAGTTCTTC

J: TRBJ1-1
V: TRBV19
D: -
size: -
CDR3: CASSIPVAGTMRMNTEAFF
DNA: TGTGCCAGTAGTATTCCGGTCGCCGGGACAATGAGAATGAACACTGAAGCTTTCTTT

J: TRBJ1-2
V: TRBV10-3
D: -
size: -
CDR3: CAISAVGVRLTNYGYTF
DNA: TGTGCCATCAGTGCCGTCGGGGTGCGGCTCACTAACTATGGCTACACCTTC

J: TRBJ1-2
V: TRBV18
D: TRBD1
size: -
CDR3: CASSPGGAGGFGYTF
DNA: TGTGCCAGCTCACCTGGGGGTGCAGGGGGCTTTGGCTACACCTTC

J: TRBJ2-3
V: TRBV4-1
D: TRBD2
size: -
CDR3: CASSGLGLAGDTQYF
DNA: TGCGCCAGCAGCGGGTTGGGACTAGCGGGGGATACGCAGTATTTT

J: TRBJ1-1
V: TRBV7-9
D: -
size: -
CDR3: CASSPGGTGPNTEAFF
DNA: TGTGCCAGCAGCCCCGGCGGCACAGGCCCCAACACTGAAGCTTTCTTT

J: TRBJ1-2
V: TRBV30
D: -
size: -
CDR3: CAWSGPRYTF
DNA: TGTGCCTGGAGTGGGCCCCGCTACACCTTC

J: TRBJ2-2
V: TRBV19
D: TRBD2
size: -
CDR3: CASSIGGTSGRITGELFF
DNA: TGTGCCAGTAGTATAGGTGGGACTAGCGGGAGGATTACCGGGGAGCTGTTTTTT

J: TRBJ2-3
V: TRBV29-1
D: -
size: -
CDR3: CSVGAPSTDTQYF
DNA: TGCAGCGTTGGGGCCCCCAGCACAGATACGCAGTATTTT

J: TRBJ1-1
V: TRBV27
D: TRBD1
size: few
CDR3: CASWTGWPHTEAFF
DNA: TGTGCCAGCTGGACAGGGTGGCCCCACACTGAAGCTTTCTTT